This TCR beta chain emerged from a study of beta chain features in type 1 diabetes. The V and J ends lost 3 bases and 7 bases, in that order; junction bases with no gene match: 5. The CDR3 is made up of 13 amino acids. Germline V gene sequence: CDR1 MNHEY, CDR2 SMNVEV (reference sequence). Every isolated RNA sample was fully reverse transcribed, so sequencing captured expressed TCRB transcripts. Measured with immunoSEQ multiplex PCR; TCRdb has only the in-frame clones, and not every one. The sample carries just over 450,000 clones, approximately 28% recorded once. Regarding the study as a whole: There were fewer insertions and more deletions at the VDJ junctions of type 1 diabetes patients. Healthy donors had naive, central memory and Treg TCRB repertoires that appeared less similar than those seen among patients. High TCR expression in some cells could lead to their over-representation in cDNA sequencing.

The table lists this clone with a few counts. Antigen specificity is unknown. The sample was naive CD4+ T cells from blood. This receptor was taken from a man between 18 and 35 years old in good health. V usage is TRBV27 and J usage is TRBJ1-2, with 7 positions matching TRBD1. As DNA, the CDR3 is TGTGCCAGCAGTTTCTTCGACAGGGCTGGCTACACCTTC. Protein: CASSFFDRAGYTF.